Below, 25 T cell receptor beta chains from the same sample are listed, as sequenced in a study of blood T cell repertoires in COVID-19. Assay: immunoSEQ multiplex PCR; the TCRdb copy retains only in-frame clones and omits some. The sample consists of 70,000 to 85,000 clones, roughly four fifths of them appearing once. The specimen sequenced was peripheral blood. The receptors here all came from a human donor in a cohort sampled during active COVID-19.

The rearrangement joins TRBV30 to TRBJ2-7; 7 bases agree with TRBD1. Unmatched junction bases numbered 4, after V lost 2 bases and J lost 6 bases. From germline, CDR1 is GTSNPN and CDR2 SVGIG (reference sequence). The CDR3 length is 12 residues. The CDR3 nucleotides are TGTGCCTGGAGTAGACAGGGCACCGAGCAGTACTTC. Translated, it gives CAWSRQGTEQYF. The full variable domain, rest sourced from reference TRBV30 and TRBJ2-7, is SQTIHQWPATLVQPVGSPLSLECTVEGTSNPNLYWYRQAAGRGLQLLFYSVGIGQISSEVPQNLSASRPQDRQFILSSKKLLLSDSGFYLCAWSRQGTEQYFGPGTRLTVT.

This CDR3 is CASSLLSGGANEQFF. CDR3 nucleotide sequence: TGTGCCAGCAGCTTGCTGAGCGGGGGGGCCAATGAGCAGTTCTTC. The gene calls are TRBV5-4 and TRBJ2-1, with 10 bases that match TRBD2. After removal of 1 base from V and 6 bases from J, the junction contained 4 bases not matched to a gene. Germline V gene data show CDR1 as SGHNT and CDR2 as YYREEE (reference sequence). This CDR3 is built from 15 residues.

This chain connects TRBV4-1 to TRBJ2-1; 13 bases are shared with TRBD2. CDR1 and CDR2 from the germline V gene are MGHRA and YSYEKL. CDR3 length: 18 residues. The V segment lost 3 bases and the J segment 7 bases; nucleotides outside the gene matches: 12. CDR3 nucleotides: TGCGCCAGCAGCCAGGCCTCCTTTACTAGCGGGGGGGCAAATGAGCAGTTCTTC. Its protein product is CASSQASFTSGGANEQFF.

CDR3 amino acids: CASSPPFGGGDEQYF. CDR3 sequence (DNA): TGTGCCAGCAGTCCCCCCTTCGGGGGTGGGGACGAGCAGTACTTC. The V and J genes are TRBV28 and TRBJ2-7, with a possible D match to TRBD2 (6 bases). Germline V gene lookup returns CDR1 MDHEN and CDR2 SYDVKM. CDR3 length: 15 amino acids. Trimming left V 5 bases short and J 5 bases short, with 19 bases between.

This chain connects TRBV5-4 to TRBJ1-2, with D unresolved. Germline V lookup: CDR1 SGHNT, CDR2 YYREEE (reference sequence). Trimming stripped 4 bases from V and 3 bases from J, with 7 bases between. This CDR3 has 12 amino acids. This CDR3 reads CASSPNDYGYTF. CDR3 sequence (DNA): TGTGCCAGCAGCCCCAATGACTATGGCTACACCTTC.

In DNA form, the CDR3 reads TGTGCCACCAGTGATTTTGGCCTTGGCTACACCTTC. Its protein is CATSDFGLGYTF. The chain uses TRBV24-1 and TRBJ1-2; D is ambiguous. Trimming removed 1 base at V and 7 bases at J, with 6 bases between. The CDR3 length is 12 residues. CDR1 KGHDR and CDR2 SFDVKD come from the germline V gene.

The CDR3: CASSYGAPGEQYF. The CDR3 DNA sequence: TGTGCCAGCAGTTATGGGGCCCCCGGCGAGCAGTACTTC. The V call is TRBV6-5, the J call TRBJ2-7; tentatively, D is TRBD1 (5 bases). The CDR3 consists of 13 residues. CDR1 is MNHEY and CDR2 is SVGAGI in the germline V gene. V lost 3 bases and J lost 6, with 12 bases in between.

J is TRBJ1-2 and V is TRBV27; TRBD1 might be the D (6 bases). Looked up from germline, CDR1 is MNHEY and CDR2 is SMNVEV (reference sequence). V gave up 5 bases and J gave up 4 bases, with 20 bases separating them. The CDR3 consists of 16 residues. The CDR3 nucleotides are TGTGCCAGCAGTCCCACTTCAGGGGCTTCGGGCTATGGCTACACCTTC. Amino acids: CASSPTSGASGYGYTF.

The chain couples TRBV10-3 to TRBJ2-3, with TRBD2 identical over 7 bases. Germline V gene sequence: CDR1 ENHRY, CDR2 SYGVKD. Trimming at V came to 8 bases and at J to 0 bases, leaving 8 bases not matched to a gene. This CDR3 has 15 residues. The CDR3 coding sequence is TGTGCCATCTCACCGGGACTACAAAGCACAGATACGCAGTATTTT. Its translation: CAISPGLQSTDTQYF.

The chain is built from TRBV19 and TRBJ1-1, with TRBD1 as a possible D gene (5 bases). CDR1 is LNHDA, CDR2 SQIVND, per germline (reference sequence). V was shortened by 3 bases and J by 1 base, with 12 bases between the two germline ends. This CDR3 has 15 residues. The chain's CDR3 is CASSMTSRANTEAFF. DNA for the CDR3: TGTGCCAGTAGTATGACGTCCAGGGCGAACACTGAAGCTTTCTTT.

The chain couples TRBV5-1 to TRBJ1-1; D gene unclear. The CDR3 extends over 14 amino acids. The germline CDR1 and CDR2 sequences are SGHRS and YFSETQ. V lost 0 bases to trimming and J lost 1 base, with 7 bases between them. The CDR3 DNA sequence: TGCGCCAGCAGCTTGGTTGTCGGGAACACTGAAGCTTTCTTT. Its translation is CASSLVVGNTEAFF.

This clone was recorded a few times. The V gene is TRBV19, the J gene TRBJ1-1; D gene ambiguous. The germline CDR1 and CDR2 sequences are LNHDA and SQIVND (reference sequence). The CDR3 totals 11 residues. Between the trimmed V and J ends, which lost 6 bases and 5 bases, there was a span of 7 bases. The CDR3 here is CASRRRTEAFF. In DNA, the CDR3 is TGTGCCAGTAGGCGTCGGACTGAAGCTTTCTTT.

The sample holds a few counts of this clone. The genes are TRBV28 and TRBJ1-2; TRBD1 matches at 7 bases. V was clipped by 3 bases and J by 8 bases; unmatched bases: 6. CDR1 and CDR2 (germline): MDHEN, SYDVKM. This CDR3 is 13 amino acids long. In nucleotides, the CDR3 is TGTGCCAGCAGTTTCGGGACAGTCGGCGGCTACACCTTC. Residues: CASSFGTVGGYTF.

The table lists this clone with a few counts. The sample contains more than one DNA sequence encoding this CDR3. This sequence joins TRBV4-2 and TRBJ1-1; 9 bases map to TRBD1. This CDR3 has 14 residues. The germline V gene encodes CDR1 LGHNA and CDR2 YNFKEQ. The ends lost 4 bases at V and 3 bases at J; junction bases unmatched: 3. CDR3 in amino acids: CASSRTGEDTEAFF. As DNA, the CDR3 is TGTGCCAGCAGCCGGACAGGGGAGGACACTGAAGCTTTCTTT.

This rearrangement joins TRBV5-1 to TRBJ2-1; 7 bases match TRBD2. V shed 0 bases and J 8 bases; nucleotides not matched to a gene: 11. This CDR3 has 16 amino acids. Germline CDR1 reads SGHRS; CDR2 reads YFSETQ. The CDR3 sequence: CASSLGTGGSTHEQFF. The CDR3 DNA sequence: TGCGCCAGCAGCTTGGGGACGGGGGGATCTACCCATGAGCAGTTCTTC.

The table lists this clone with many counts. The chain links TRBV2 to TRBJ2-4, with 12 bases identical to TRBD1. After removal of 7 bases from V and 5 bases from J, the junction contained 12 bases not matched to a gene. The CDR3 loop spans 17 amino acids. CDR1 SNHLY and CDR2 FYNNEI come from the germline V gene. CDR3 amino acids: CASTEEGTGGSENIQYF. The CDR3 DNA is TGTGCCAGCACCGAGGAAGGGACAGGGGGCTCTGAAAACATTCAGTACTTC.

The gene calls are TRBV3-1 (or the pseudogene TRBV3-2) and TRBJ2-5, with 7 bases matching TRBD2. J gave up 4 bases and V 2 bases, and 10 bases lay outside the gene matches. The CDR3 contains 16 residues. Per the germline V gene, CDR1 is LGHDT and CDR2 is YNNKEL (reference sequence). The CDR3 nucleotides read TGTGCCAGCAGCCAATCTGGTGCGGGGGAGGGAGAGACCCAGTACTTC. This gives the protein CASSQSGAGEGETQYF.

The rearrangement joins TRBV11-3 to TRBJ2-3; no definite D call. This CDR3 has 14 residues. The V gene lost 1 base and the J gene lost 5 bases, with 10 bases spanning the gap. Per germline, CDR1 SGHNT and CDR2 YENEEA. The CDR3, as DNA: TGTGCCAGCAGCTTAGGCGGAGATAGAGATACGCAGTATTTT. Translating it yields CASSLGGDRDTQYF. Variable domain in full (rest from reference TRBV11-3 and TRBJ2-3): EAGVVQSPRYKIIEKKQPVAFWCNPISGHNTLYWYLQNLGQGPELLIRYENEEAVDDSQLPKDRFSAERLKGVDSTLKIQPAELGDSAVYLCASSLGGDRDTQYFGPGTRLTVL.

The chain combines TRBV12-3 or TRBV12-4 with TRBJ1-2; D may be TRBD1 (5 bases). V was clipped by 5 bases and J by 7 bases, with 11 bases between them. The CDR3 runs to 12 residues. The CDR3: CASSGVGGGYTF. Written as DNA, the CDR3 is TGTGCCAGCAGTGGAGTGGGGGGTGGCTACACCTTC.

The CDR3: CASSSGQYNSPLHF. The DNA for the CDR3 is TGTGCCAGCAGTTCGGGACAGTATAATTCACCCCTCCACTTT. The rearrangement uses TRBV11-2 and TRBJ1-6; 7 positions match TRBD1. The CDR3 is made up of 14 amino acids. With V trimmed by 6 bases and J by 4 bases, 3 bases remained unmatched. Germline CDR1 is SGHAT and CDR2 is FQNNGV.

The chain couples TRBV2 to TRBJ2-2, with TRBD2 identical over 7 bases. There are 14 residues in the CDR3. V shed 1 base, J shed 6 bases, and the junction held 2 bases outside the gene matches. The germline V gene has CDR1 SNHLY and CDR2 FYNNEI. CDR3 residues: CASSEEAGAGELFF. The CDR3 DNA follows: TGTGCCAGCAGTGAAGAGGCGGGAGCCGGGGAGCTGTTTTTT.

This sequence joins TRBV9 and TRBJ2-1; D may be TRBD2 (5 bases). Germline-derived CDR1 and CDR2 are SGDLS and YYNGEE. The ends were cut back, 4 bases at V and 6 bases at J, with 14 bases in the middle. The CDR3 sequence is 14 residues long. DNA for the CDR3: TGTGCCAGCAGCACCCCACGGGGTCGCAATGAGCAGTTCTTC. Its protein product is CASSTPRGRNEQFF.

V gene TRBV28 combines with J gene TRBJ2-3; 8 nucleotides match TRBD1. The germline V gene has CDR1 MDHEN and CDR2 SYDVKM. Trimming removed 7 bases from V and 6 bases from J; junction bases left unmatched: 12. This CDR3 comprises 15 residues. In DNA form, the CDR3 reads TGTGCCAGCAATCACCCCGGGACAGGCGGCGATACGCAGTATTTT. Amino acids: CASNHPGTGGDTQYF.

The gene calls are TRBV11-2 and TRBJ2-5; the match to TRBD2 covers 9 bases. Trimming cost V 1 base and J 2 bases; bases outside gene matches: 5. This CDR3 is 16 amino acids long. The germline V gene has CDR1 SGHAT and CDR2 FQNNGV. DNA of the CDR3: TGTGCCAGCAGCTTAGGCGGACTAGCGTTACAAGAGACCCAGTACTTC. This sequence encodes CASSLGGLALQETQYF.

V gene TRBV3-1 (or the pseudogene TRBV3-2) combines with J gene TRBJ1-5; TRBD1 might be the D (5 bases). This CDR3 has 14 residues. Germline values: CDR1 LGHDT, CDR2 YNNKEL (reference sequence). Trimming stripped 1 base from V and 7 bases from J, with 11 bases between. The CDR3 nucleotides are TGTGCCAGCAGCCAAGGGAGGGGCGGACAGCCCCAGCATTTT. Translating gives CASSQGRGGQPQHF.